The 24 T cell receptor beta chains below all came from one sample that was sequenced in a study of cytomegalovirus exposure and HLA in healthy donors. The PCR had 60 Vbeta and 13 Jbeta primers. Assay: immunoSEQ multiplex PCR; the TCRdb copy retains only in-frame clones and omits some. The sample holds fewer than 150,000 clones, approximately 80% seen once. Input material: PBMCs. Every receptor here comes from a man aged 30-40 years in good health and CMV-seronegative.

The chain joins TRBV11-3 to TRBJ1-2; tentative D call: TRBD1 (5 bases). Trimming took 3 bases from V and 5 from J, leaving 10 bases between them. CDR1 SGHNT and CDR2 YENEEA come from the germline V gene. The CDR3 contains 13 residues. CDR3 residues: CASSFDRGYGYTF. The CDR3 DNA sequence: TGTGCCAGCAGCTTTGACCGGGGGTATGGCTACACCTTC. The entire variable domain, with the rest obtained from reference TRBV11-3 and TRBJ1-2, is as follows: EAGVVQSPRYKIIEKKQPVAFWCNPISGHNTLYWYLQNLGQGPELLIRYENEEAVDDSQLPKDRFSAERLKGVDSTLKIQPAELGDSAVYLCASSFDRGYGYTFGSGTRLTVV.

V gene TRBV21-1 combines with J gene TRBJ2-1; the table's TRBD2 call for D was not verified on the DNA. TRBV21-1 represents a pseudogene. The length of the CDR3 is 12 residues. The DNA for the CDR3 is TGTGCCAGCAGCAAAGGGGCTAGCTTACAGTTCTTC. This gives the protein CASSKGASLQFF.

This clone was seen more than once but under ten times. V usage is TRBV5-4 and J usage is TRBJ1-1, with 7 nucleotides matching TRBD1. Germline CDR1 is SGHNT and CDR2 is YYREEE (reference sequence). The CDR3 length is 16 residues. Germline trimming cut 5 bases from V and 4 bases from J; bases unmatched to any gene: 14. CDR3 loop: CASRRGGAGFGTEAFF. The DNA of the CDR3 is TGTGCCAGCAGGAGAGGGGGCGCGGGGTTCGGCACTGAAGCTTTCTTT.

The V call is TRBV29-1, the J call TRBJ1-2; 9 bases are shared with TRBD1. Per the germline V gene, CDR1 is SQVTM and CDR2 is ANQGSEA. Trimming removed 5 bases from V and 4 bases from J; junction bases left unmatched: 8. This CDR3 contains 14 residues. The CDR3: CSVRRQGESYGYTF. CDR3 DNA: TGCAGCGTTAGACGACAGGGGGAAAGCTATGGCTACACCTTC.

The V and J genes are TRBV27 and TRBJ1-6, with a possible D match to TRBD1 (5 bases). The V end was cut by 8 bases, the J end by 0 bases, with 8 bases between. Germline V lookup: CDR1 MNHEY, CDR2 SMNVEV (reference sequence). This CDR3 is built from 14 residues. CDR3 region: CASGGSSYNSPLHF. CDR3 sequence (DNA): TGTGCCAGCGGGGGGAGCTCCTATAATTCACCCCTCCACTTT.

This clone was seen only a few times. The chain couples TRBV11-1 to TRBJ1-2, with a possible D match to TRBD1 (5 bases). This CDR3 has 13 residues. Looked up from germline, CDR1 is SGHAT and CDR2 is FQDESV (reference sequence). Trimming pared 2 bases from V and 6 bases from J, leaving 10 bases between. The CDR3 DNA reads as TGTGCCAGCAGCTTACTTCAAGGGGATGGCTACACCTTC. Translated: CASSLLQGDGYTF.

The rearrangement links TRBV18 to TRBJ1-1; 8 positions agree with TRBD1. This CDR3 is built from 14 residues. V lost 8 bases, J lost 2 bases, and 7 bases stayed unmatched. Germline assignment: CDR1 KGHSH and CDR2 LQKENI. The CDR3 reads CASRGQGGNTEAFF. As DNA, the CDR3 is TGTGCCAGCCGTGGACAGGGAGGAAACACTGAAGCTTTCTTT.

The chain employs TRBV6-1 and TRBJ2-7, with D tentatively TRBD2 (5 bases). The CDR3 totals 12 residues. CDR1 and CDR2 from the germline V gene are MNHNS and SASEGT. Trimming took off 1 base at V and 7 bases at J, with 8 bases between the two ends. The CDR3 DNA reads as TGTGCCAGCAGTGAAGGATCGGGAGAGCAGTACTTC. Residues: CASSEGSGEQYF.

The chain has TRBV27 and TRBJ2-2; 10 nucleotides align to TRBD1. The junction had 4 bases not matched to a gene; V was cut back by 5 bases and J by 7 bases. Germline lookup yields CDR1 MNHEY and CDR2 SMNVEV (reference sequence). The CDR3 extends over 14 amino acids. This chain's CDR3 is CASSPGQGIGELFF. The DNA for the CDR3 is TGTGCCAGCAGTCCGGGACAGGGGATCGGGGAGCTGTTTTTT.

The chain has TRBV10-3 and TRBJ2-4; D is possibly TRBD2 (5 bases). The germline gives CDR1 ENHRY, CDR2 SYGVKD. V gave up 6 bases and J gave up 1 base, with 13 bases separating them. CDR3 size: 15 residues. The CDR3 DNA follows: TGTGCCATCAGCCGGGAAAACCGTGCCAAAAACATTCAGTACTTC. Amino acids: CAISRENRAKNIQYF.

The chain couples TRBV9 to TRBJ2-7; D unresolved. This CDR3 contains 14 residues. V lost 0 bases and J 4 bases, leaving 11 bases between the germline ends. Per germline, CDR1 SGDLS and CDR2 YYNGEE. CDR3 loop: CASSVDGTSYEQYF. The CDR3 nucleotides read TGTGCCAGCAGCGTAGATGGTACATCATACGAGCAGTACTTC.

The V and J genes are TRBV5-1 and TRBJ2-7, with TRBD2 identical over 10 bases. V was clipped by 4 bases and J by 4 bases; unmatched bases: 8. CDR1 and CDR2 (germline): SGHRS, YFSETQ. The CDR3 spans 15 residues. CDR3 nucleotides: TGCGCCAGCAGCCCTACCGCTAGCGGGGGTTACGAGCAGTACTTC. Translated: CASSPTASGGYEQYF.

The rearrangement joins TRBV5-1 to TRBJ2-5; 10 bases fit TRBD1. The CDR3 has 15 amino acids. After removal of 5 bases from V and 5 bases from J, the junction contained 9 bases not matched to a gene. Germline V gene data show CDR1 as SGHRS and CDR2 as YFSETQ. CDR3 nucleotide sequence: TGCGCCAGCAGACACGGGGACAGGGGCCTCGAGACCCAGTACTTC. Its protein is CASRHGDRGLETQYF.

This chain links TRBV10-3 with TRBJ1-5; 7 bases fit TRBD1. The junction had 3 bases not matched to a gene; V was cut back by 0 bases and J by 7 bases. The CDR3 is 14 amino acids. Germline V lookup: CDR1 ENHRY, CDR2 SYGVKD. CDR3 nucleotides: TGTGCCATCAGTGAGTCAGGAGGGGGCCAGCCCCAGCATTTT. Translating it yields CAISESGGGQPQHF.

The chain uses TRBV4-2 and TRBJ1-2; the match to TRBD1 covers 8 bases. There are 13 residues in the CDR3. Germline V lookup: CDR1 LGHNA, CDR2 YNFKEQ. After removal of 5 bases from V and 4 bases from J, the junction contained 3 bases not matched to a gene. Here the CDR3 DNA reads TGTGCCAGCAGCGAACAGGGGGGCTATGGCTACACCTTC. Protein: CASSEQGGYGYTF.

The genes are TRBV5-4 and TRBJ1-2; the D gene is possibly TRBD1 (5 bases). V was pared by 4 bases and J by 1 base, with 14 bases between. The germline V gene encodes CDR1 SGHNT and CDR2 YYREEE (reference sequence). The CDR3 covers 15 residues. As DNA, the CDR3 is TGTGCCAGCAGCCCTCTAGACAGTCTTAACTATGGCTACACCTTC. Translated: CASSPLDSLNYGYTF. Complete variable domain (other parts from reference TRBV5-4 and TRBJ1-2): ETGVTQSPTHLIKTRGQQVTLRCSSQSGHNTVSWYQQALGQGPQFIFQYYREEENGRGNFPPRFSGLQFPNYSSELNVNALELDDSALYLCASSPLDSLNYGYTFGSGTRLTVV.

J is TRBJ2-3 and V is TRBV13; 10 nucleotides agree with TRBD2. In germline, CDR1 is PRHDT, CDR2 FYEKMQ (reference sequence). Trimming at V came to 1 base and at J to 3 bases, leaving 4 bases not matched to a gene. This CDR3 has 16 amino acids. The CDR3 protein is CASSLVASGSTDTQYF. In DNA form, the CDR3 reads TGTGCCAGCAGCTTAGTGGCTAGCGGGAGTACAGATACGCAGTATTTT.

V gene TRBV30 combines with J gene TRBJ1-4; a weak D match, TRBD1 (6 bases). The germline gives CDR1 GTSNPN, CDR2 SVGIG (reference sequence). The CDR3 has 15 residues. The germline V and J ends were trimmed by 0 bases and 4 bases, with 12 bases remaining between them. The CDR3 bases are TGTGCCTGGAGTGTAGGGCAGGGGAATAATGAAAAACTGTTTTTT. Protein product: CAWSVGQGNNEKLFF. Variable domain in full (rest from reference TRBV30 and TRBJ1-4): SQTIHQWPATLVQPVGSPLSLECTVEGTSNPNLYWYRQAAGRGLQLLFYSVGIGQISSEVPQNLSASRPQDRQFILSSKKLLLSDSGFYLCAWSVGQGNNEKLFFGSGTQLSVL.

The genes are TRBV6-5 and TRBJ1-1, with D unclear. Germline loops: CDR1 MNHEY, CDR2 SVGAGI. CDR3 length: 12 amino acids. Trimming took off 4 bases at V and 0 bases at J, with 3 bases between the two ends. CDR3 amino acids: CASSSVNTEAFF. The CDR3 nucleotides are TGTGCCAGCAGTTCGGTGAACACTGAAGCTTTCTTT.

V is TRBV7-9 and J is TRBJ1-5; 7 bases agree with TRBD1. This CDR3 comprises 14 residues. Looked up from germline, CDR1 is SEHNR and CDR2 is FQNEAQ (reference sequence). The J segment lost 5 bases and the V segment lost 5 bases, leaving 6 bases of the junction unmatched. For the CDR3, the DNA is TGTGCCAGCAGCCGCGGGACAGCTTATCAGCCCCAGCATTTT. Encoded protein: CASSRGTAYQPQHF.

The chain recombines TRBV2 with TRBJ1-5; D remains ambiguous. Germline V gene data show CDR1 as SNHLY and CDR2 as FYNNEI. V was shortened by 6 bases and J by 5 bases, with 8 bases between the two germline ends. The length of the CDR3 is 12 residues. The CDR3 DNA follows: TGTGCCAGCAGGCAGGATTATCAGCCCCAGCATTTT. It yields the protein CASRQDYQPQHF. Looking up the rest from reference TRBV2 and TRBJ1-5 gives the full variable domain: EPEVTQTPSHQVTQMGQEVILRCVPISNHLYFYWYRQILGQKVEFLVSFYNNEISEKSEIFDDQFSVERPDGSNFTLKIRSTKLEDSAMYFCASRQDYQPQHFGDGTRLSIL.

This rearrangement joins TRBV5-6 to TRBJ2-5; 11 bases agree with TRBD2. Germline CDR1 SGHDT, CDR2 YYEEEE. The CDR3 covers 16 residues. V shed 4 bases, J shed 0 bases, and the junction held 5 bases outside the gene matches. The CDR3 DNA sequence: TGTGCCAGCAGCCCGGGACTAGCGGAATACCAAGAGACCCAGTACTTC. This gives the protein CASSPGLAEYQETQYF. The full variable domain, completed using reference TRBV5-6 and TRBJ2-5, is DAGVTQSPTHLIKTRGQQVTLRCSPKSGHDTVSWYQQALGQGPQFIFQYYEEEERQRGNFPDRFSGHQFPNYSSELNVNALLLGDSALYLCASSPGLAEYQETQYFGPGTRLLVL.

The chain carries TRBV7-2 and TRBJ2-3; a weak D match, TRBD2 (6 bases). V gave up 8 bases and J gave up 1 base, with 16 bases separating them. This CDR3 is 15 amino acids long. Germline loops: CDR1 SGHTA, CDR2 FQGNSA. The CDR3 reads CASRLGGMGTDTQYF. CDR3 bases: TGTGCCAGCCGCCTTGGCGGGATGGGCACAGATACGCAGTATTTT.

The CDR3 here is CASSLTLSGRLTQYF. Here the CDR3 DNA reads TGTGCCAGCAGTCTAACACTCAGCGGGAGGCTTACGCAGTATTTT. V usage is TRBV28 and J usage is TRBJ2-3, with 9 nucleotides matching TRBD2. The V segment lost 5 bases and the J segment 8 bases; nucleotides outside the gene matches: 11. The germline V gene encodes CDR1 MDHEN and CDR2 SYDVKM. This CDR3 is built from 15 residues.